This passage covers 11 T cell receptor beta chains from one sample sequenced in a study of blood T cell repertoires in COVID-19. Profiled with immunoSEQ multiplex PCR; TCRdb holds only in-frame clones, not every one. Of 150,000 to 200,000 clones listed, approximately 91% are singletons. What was sequenced was PBMCs or T cells enriched from blood (not recorded which). The receptors stem from a young woman who had recovered from COVID-19.

The J gene is TRBJ2-7, the V gene TRBV6-5; no firm D call. The germline gives CDR1 MNHEY, CDR2 SVGAGI. The CDR3 is made up of 11 amino acids. With 7 bases removed from V and 3 bases from J, the gap between germline ends came to 7 bases. The chain's CDR3 is CASTVGYEQYF. The CDR3 DNA reads TGTGCCAGCACCGTCGGCTACGAGCAGTACTTC.

The V and J genes are TRBV11-3 and TRBJ1-2; D possibly corresponds to TRBD1 (5 bases). V was cut by 1 base and J by 3 bases, with 15 bases left in between. The CDR3 loop spans 16 amino acids. Germline V gene sequence: CDR1 SGHNT, CDR2 YENEEA. This CDR3 is CASSLVCFRVDYGYTF. Here the CDR3 DNA reads TGTGCCAGCAGCTTAGTTTGCTTCAGGGTAGACTATGGCTACACCTTC.

The chain couples TRBV11-2 to TRBJ2-7, with 14 bases that match TRBD2. CDR3 length: 15 amino acids. The germline gives CDR1 SGHAT, CDR2 FQNNGV. The ends lost 5 bases at V and 3 bases at J; junction bases unmatched: 3. Here the CDR3 reads CASSVGTSGGYEQYF. The CDR3 coding sequence is TGTGCCAGCAGCGTAGGGACTAGCGGGGGCTACGAGCAGTACTTC.

The chain uses TRBV2 and TRBJ2-5; D perhaps matches TRBD2 (6 bases). The V end lost 6 bases, the J end lost 4 bases, and 15 bases lay between the germline ends. Per germline, CDR1 SNHLY and CDR2 FYNNEI. The CDR3 consists of 14 residues. CDR3 residues: CASREGRTGETQYF. DNA of the CDR3: TGTGCCAGCAGGGAGGGACGCACGGGAGAGACCCAGTACTTC. Combining the CDR3 with reference TRBV2 and TRBJ2-5 gives the whole variable domain EPEVTQTPSHQVTQMGQEVILRCVPISNHLYFYWYRQILGQKVEFLVSFYNNEISEKSEIFDDQFSVERPDGSNFTLKIRSTKLEDSAMYFCASREGRTGETQYFGPGTRLLVL.

The rearrangement uses TRBV5-1 and TRBJ1-1, with D possibly being TRBD1 (6 bases). This CDR3 is built from 15 residues. Per germline, CDR1 SGHRS and CDR2 YFSETQ. V was clipped by 3 bases and J by 3 bases, with 15 bases between them. The CDR3 sequence is CASSYLGGRDTEAFF. The CDR3 bases are TGCGCCAGCAGCTACCTCGGGGGGCGAGACACTGAAGCTTTCTTT.

The V and J genes are TRBV11-2 and TRBJ2-7; 10 bases map to TRBD2. This CDR3 contains 16 residues. With V trimmed by 6 bases and J by 6 bases, 14 bases remained unmatched. CDR1 is SGHAT, CDR2 FQNNGV, per germline. Written as DNA, the CDR3 is TGTGCCAGCAGTCCATCCAGGGGTAGCGGGAGGTTCGAGCAGTACTTC. Protein sequence: CASSPSRGSGRFEQYF.

V gene TRBV20-1 combines with J gene TRBJ1-5; D is uncertain. V lost 6 bases and J 9 bases, leaving 12 bases between the germline ends. Germline CDR1 DFQATT, CDR2 SNEGSKA (reference sequence). The CDR3 loop spans 11 amino acids. The CDR3 DNA follows: TGCAGTGCCAACAGTTATCGGCCCCAGCATTTT. Translating gives CSANSYRPQHF.

The chain has TRBV7-8 and TRBJ2-3, with D hard to call. Trimming left V 5 bases short and J 4 bases short, with 19 bases between. The CDR3 consists of 16 residues. Germline V gene sequence: CDR1 SGHVS, CDR2 FQNEAQ. The CDR3 sequence: CASSQRTEGEADTQYF. CDR3 DNA sequence: TGTGCCAGCAGCCAAAGAACGGAAGGAGAGGCAGATACGCAGTATTTT.

Here the CDR3 reads CASSYSYSSSTGELFF. CDR3 coding DNA: TGTGCCAGCAGTTACTCGTACTCTTCCTCCACCGGGGAGCTGTTTTTT. The chain is built from TRBV6-2 or TRBV6-3 and TRBJ2-2; D call uncertain. This CDR3 comprises 16 residues. Trimming stripped 0 bases from V and 4 bases from J, with 12 bases between. Looked up from germline, CDR1 is MNHEY and CDR2 is SVGEGT.

This chain links TRBV28 with TRBJ2-1, with D possibly TRBD2 on 5 matching bases. The CDR3 has 15 amino acids. Per the germline V gene, CDR1 is MDHEN and CDR2 is SYDVKM. Trimming removed 6 bases from V and 8 bases from J, with 20 bases in between. CDR3: CASSSRDESSDEQFF. The CDR3 region has the DNA TGTGCCAGCAGCAGCCGGGATGAGAGTTCGGATGAGCAGTTCTTC.

The chain has TRBV6-2 or TRBV6-3 and TRBJ1-4; 9 bases line up with TRBD1. CDR1 is MNHEY, CDR2 SVGEGT, per germline. The trim removed 5 bases at V and 14 bases at J, leaving 9 bases unmatched. This CDR3 is built from 13 residues. In DNA, the CDR3 is TGTGCCAGCAGTACGGGACAGGGTGTCTATCTGTTTTTT. Translated: CASSTGQGVYLFF.